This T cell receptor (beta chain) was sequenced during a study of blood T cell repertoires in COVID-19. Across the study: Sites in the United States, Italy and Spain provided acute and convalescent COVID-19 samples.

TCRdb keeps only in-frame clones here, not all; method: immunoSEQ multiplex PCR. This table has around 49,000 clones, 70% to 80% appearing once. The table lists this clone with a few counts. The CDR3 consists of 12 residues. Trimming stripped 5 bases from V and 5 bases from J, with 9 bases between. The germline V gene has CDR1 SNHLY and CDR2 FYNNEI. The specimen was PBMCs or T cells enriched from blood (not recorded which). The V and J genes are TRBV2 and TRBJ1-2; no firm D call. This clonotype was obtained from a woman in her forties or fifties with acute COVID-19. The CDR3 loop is CASSRGSYGYTF. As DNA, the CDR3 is TGTGCCAGCAGTCGGGGATCATATGGCTACACCTTC.